These 28 T cell receptor beta chains were sequenced from one sample in a study of blood T cell repertoires in COVID-19. Here immunoSEQ multiplex PCR was the method, and the copy in TCRdb shows in-frame clones only, minus some. The sample has 100,000 or so clones; over 85% are singletons. Sequenced: peripheral blood. Receptors originate from a woman between 45 and 65 years old with COVID-19, enrolled during active disease.

The chain employs TRBV19 and TRBJ1-5, with 7 bases matching TRBD1. V shed 5 bases and J 4 bases; nucleotides not matched to a gene: 5. CDR1 is LNHDA and CDR2 is SQIVND in the germline V gene (reference sequence). The CDR3 is 14 residues long. The CDR3 nucleotides read TGTGCCAGTAGTCCCCGGGACAGAAATCAGCCCCAGCATTTT. Residues: CASSPRDRNQPQHF.

The chain is built from TRBV11-3 and TRBJ2-1; the match to TRBD1 covers 7 bases. CDR1 is SGHNT and CDR2 is YENEEA in the germline V gene. This CDR3 region has 15 residues. The V gene end was trimmed by 0 bases and the J gene end by 8 bases; junction bases not matched to a gene: 7. The CDR3 DNA reads as TGTGCCAGCAGCTTAGAGGGGACAGTGGGTGATGAGCAGTTCTTC. Residues: CASSLEGTVGDEQFF. The whole variable domain, remainder taken from reference TRBV11-3 and TRBJ2-1, is EAGVVQSPRYKIIEKKQPVAFWCNPISGHNTLYWYLQNLGQGPELLIRYENEEAVDDSQLPKDRFSAERLKGVDSTLKIQPAELGDSAVYLCASSLEGTVGDEQFFGPGTRLTVL.

The DNA of the CDR3 is TGCGCCAGCAGCCAAGAAAAAACAGGGTACCACGAGCAGTACTTC. Translation gives CASSQEKTGYHEQYF. This chain connects TRBV4-1 to TRBJ2-7, with a weak D call TRBD1 (6 bases). The CDR3 runs to 15 residues. V lost 0 bases and J 5 bases, leaving 14 bases between the germline ends. Germline V gene lookup returns CDR1 MGHRA and CDR2 YSYEKL.

This clone was found a few times. This rearrangement joins TRBV28 to TRBJ1-2; weak D call: TRBD1 (5 bases). CDR1 and CDR2 (germline): MDHEN, SYDVKM. Trimming shortened V by 6 bases and J by 10 bases, and 18 bases separated the two germline ends. The CDR3 has 13 amino acids. In DNA, the CDR3 is TGTGCCAGCAGCTCAACAGGCCCAAGGGCCTACACCTTC. Amino acid sequence: CASSSTGPRAYTF.

The chain employs TRBV19 and TRBJ1-5; D gene ambiguous. CDR1 and CDR2 from the germline V gene are LNHDA and SQIVND (reference sequence). The CDR3 sequence is 12 residues long. Trimming shortened V by 8 bases and J by 0 bases, and 5 bases separated the two germline ends. CDR3 protein: CASQVSNQPQHF. CDR3 bases: TGTGCCAGTCAGGTTAGCAATCAGCCCCAGCATTTT.

This chain joins TRBV5-4 and TRBJ2-5; D may be TRBD2 (6 bases). The germline V gene has CDR1 SGHNT and CDR2 YYREEE (reference sequence). The CDR3 is 14 amino acids. With 1 base removed from V and 2 bases from J, the gap between germline ends came to 9 bases. The CDR3 bases are TGTGCCAGCAGCTTGACCGGGGGACAAGAGACCCAGTACTTC. It specifies CASSLTGGQETQYF.

The chain links TRBV10-3 to TRBJ1-5, with D perhaps TRBD1 (6 bases). V was shortened by 10 bases and J by 5 bases, with 15 bases between the two germline ends. CDR3 length: 13 residues. The germline gives CDR1 ENHRY, CDR2 SYGVKD. The CDR3 sequence is CATQRTVDQPQHF. The CDR3 DNA sequence: TGTGCCACCCAGCGGACAGTTGATCAGCCCCAGCATTTT.

V and J are TRBV5-6 and TRBJ2-3; 12 bases align to TRBD2. Unmatched junction bases numbered 10, after V lost 3 bases and J lost 8 bases. The V gene's germline CDR1 is SGHDT and CDR2 YYEEEE. This CDR3 spans 16 amino acids. The CDR3 protein is CASSSRLAGDRGTQYF. CDR3 sequence (DNA): TGTGCCAGCAGCTCCCGACTAGCGGGGGACCGGGGTACGCAGTATTTT. The full variable domain, rest sourced from reference TRBV5-6 and TRBJ2-3, is DAGVTQSPTHLIKTRGQQVTLRCSPKSGHDTVSWYQQALGQGPQFIFQYYEEEERQRGNFPDRFSGHQFPNYSSELNVNALLLGDSALYLCASSSRLAGDRGTQYFGPGTRLTVL.

This sequence joins TRBV28 and TRBJ2-3; D is possibly TRBD1 (5 bases). V lost 3 bases to trimming and J lost 3 bases, with 7 bases between them. The CDR3 has 13 residues. The germline V gene encodes CDR1 MDHEN and CDR2 SYDVKM. The CDR3 coding sequence is TGTGCCAGCAGTTTGGGGCAGACAGATACGCAGTATTTT. Translation: CASSLGQTDTQYF.

The genes are TRBV12-5 and TRBJ1-6; D gene ambiguous. The CDR3 has 17 residues. Trimming stripped 0 bases from V and 6 bases from J, with 15 bases between. The V gene's germline CDR1 is LGHNT and CDR2 FRNRAP. The CDR3 reads CASGLVHGQSFNSPLHF. CDR3 bases: TGTGCTAGTGGTTTGGTACATGGGCAGAGCTTTAATTCACCCCTCCACTTT.

The CDR3 loop is CTSSRAGCNEQFF. In DNA, the CDR3 is TGCACCAGCAGCCGTGCAGGATGCAATGAGCAGTTCTTC. The chain recombines TRBV1 with TRBJ2-1; TRBD1, the table's D call, was not compared with the DNA. TRBV1 counts as a pseudogene. The CDR3 runs 13 residues.

The chain is built from TRBV2 and TRBJ1-4; 10 bases are shared with TRBD1. The CDR3 is made up of 16 amino acids. Germline V lookup: CDR1 SNHLY, CDR2 FYNNEI. The ends lost 4 bases at V and 5 bases at J; junction bases unmatched: 7. The CDR3, as DNA: TGTGCCAGCAGTGGACAGGGGGCTTTGGGAAATGAAAAACTGTTTTTT. It encodes CASSGQGALGNEKLFF.

A single count supports this clone. The rearrangement links TRBV28 to TRBJ1-5; D might be TRBD1 (6 bases). CDR3 length: 15 residues. The germline V and J ends were trimmed by 5 bases and 2 bases, with 13 bases remaining between them. In germline, CDR1 is MDHEN, CDR2 SYDVKM. In DNA, the CDR3 is TGTGCCAGCAGTAGGGAGGGGGACGGCAATCAGCCCCAGCATTTT. The encoded protein is CASSREGDGNQPQHF.

This chain uses TRBV28 with TRBJ1-5; no clear D. In germline, CDR1 is MDHEN, CDR2 SYDVKM. This CDR3 is 15 amino acids long. V was cut by 6 bases and J by 2 bases, with 14 bases left in between. The DNA of the CDR3 is TGTGCCAGCAGCTCGGAGGGCGGAGGCAATCAGCCCCAGCATTTT. It encodes CASSSEGGGNQPQHF.

This chain connects TRBV11-3 to TRBJ2-5, with 9 positions matching TRBD2. This CDR3 has 18 amino acids. The germline V gene has CDR1 SGHNT and CDR2 YENEEA. The ends lost 1 base at V and 2 bases at J; junction bases unmatched: 11. For the CDR3, the DNA is TGTGCCAGCAGCTTAGTAAGTGGTAGCGGGGGATATCAAGAGACCCAGTACTTC. It encodes CASSLVSGSGGYQETQYF. Complete variable domain (other parts from reference TRBV11-3 and TRBJ2-5): EAGVVQSPRYKIIEKKQPVAFWCNPISGHNTLYWYLQNLGQGPELLIRYENEEAVDDSQLPKDRFSAERLKGVDSTLKIQPAELGDSAVYLCASSLVSGSGGYQETQYFGPGTRLLVL.

This clone was picked up one time. The CDR3 spells CASSVEGGLWGLAEYV. DNA of the CDR3: TGTGCCAGCAGCGTAGAAGGGGGACTGTGGGGACTAGCGGAGTACGTC. The rearrangement joins TRBV9 to TRBJ2-7, with TRBD2 matching 11 bases. The junction had 13 bases not matched to a gene; V was cut back by 0 bases and J by 11 bases. Germline CDR1 and CDR2: SGDLS and YYNGEE. The CDR3 length is 16 residues.

The rearrangement joins TRBV5-1 to TRBJ2-6, with a possible D match to TRBD2 (5 bases). The CDR3 spans 16 residues. Trimming removed 0 bases at V and 5 bases at J, with 12 bases between. Germline CDR1 SGHRS, CDR2 YFSETQ. As DNA, the CDR3 is TGCGCCAGCAGCTTGGCCGGGCGGGTAAGGGCCAACGTCCTGACTTTC. This encodes CASSLAGRVRANVLTF.

V is TRBV11-2 and J is TRBJ1-6; 8 bases are a match to TRBD1. In germline, CDR1 is SGHAT, CDR2 FQNNGV. The junction had 12 bases not matched to a gene; V was cut back by 7 bases and J by 7 bases. CDR3 length: 16 amino acids. CDR3: CASIPNLTGGNSPLHF. CDR3 sequence (DNA): TGTGCCAGCATCCCCAACCTTACAGGGGGAAATTCACCCCTCCACTTT. The full variable domain, in which reference TRBV11-2 and TRBJ1-6 provide the parts outside the CDR3, is EAGVAQSPRYKIIEKRQSVAFWCNPISGHATLYWYQQILGQGPKLLIQFQNNGVVDDSQLPKDRFSAERLKGVDSTLKIQPAKLEDSAVYLCASIPNLTGGNSPLHFGNGTRLTVT.

The rearrangement links TRBV18 to TRBJ2-1; no clear D gene. V was pared by 1 base and J by 2 bases, with 6 bases between. Germline V CDR1 and CDR2: KGHSH, LQKENI. CDR3 length: 14 amino acids. CDR3 DNA: TGTGCCAGCTCACCACTGGCGGCCTACAATGAGCAGTTCTTC. It is translated as CASSPLAAYNEQFF.

J is TRBJ2-2 and V is TRBV6-6; a weak D match, TRBD1 (5 bases). In germline, CDR1 is MNHNY, CDR2 SVGAGI (reference sequence). This CDR3 contains 14 residues. The V gene lost 6 bases and the J gene lost 1 base, with 9 bases spanning the gap. CDR3 DNA sequence: TGTGCCAGCAGCGGACAATTGAACACCGGGGAGCTGTTTTTT. Translating it yields CASSGQLNTGELFF.

CDR3 nucleotide sequence: TGTGCCAGCAGTTTTGACAGATCTCAGCCCCAGCATTTT. As protein: CASSFDRSQPQHF. The chain joins TRBV27 to TRBJ1-5, with D tentatively TRBD1 (5 bases). The CDR3 totals 13 residues. The V end lost 3 bases, the J end lost 6 bases, and 9 bases lay between the germline ends. In germline, CDR1 is MNHEY, CDR2 SMNVEV (reference sequence).

V gene TRBV10-2 combines with J gene TRBJ2-5, with 9 bases matching TRBD2. The length of the CDR3 is 18 residues. Trimming at V came to 4 bases and at J to 2 bases, leaving 14 bases not matched to a gene. Germline-derived CDR1 and CDR2 are WSHSY and SAAADI. CDR3 amino acids: CASSGRAASGNLQETQYF. CDR3 nucleotides: TGCGCCAGCAGTGGGAGAGCCGCTAGCGGGAACCTTCAAGAGACCCAGTACTTC.

The CDR3 protein is CASSFRTGEEQYF. The CDR3 DNA follows: TGTGCCAGTAGTTTCCGGACAGGGGAAGAGCAGTACTTC. The V call is TRBV19, the J call TRBJ2-7; 9 bases map to TRBD1. Trimming at V came to 5 bases and at J to 7 bases, leaving 6 bases not matched to a gene. The germline V gene encodes CDR1 LNHDA and CDR2 SQIVND (reference sequence). The CDR3 is 13 amino acids.

The rearrangement joins TRBV10-1 to TRBJ2-1; TRBD1 aligns across 7 bases. The CDR3 is made up of 15 amino acids. Losses at the gene ends were 5 bases for V and 6 bases for J; bases not matched to a gene: 10. Germline V gene lookup returns CDR1 WNHNN and CDR2 SYGVQD (reference sequence). This CDR3 is CASSRQGENFNEQFF. The CDR3 DNA sequence: TGCGCCAGCAGTCGACAGGGAGAAAATTTCAATGAGCAGTTCTTC.

This chain joins TRBV7-8 and TRBJ2-7, with a possible D match to TRBD2 (7 bases). The CDR3 loop spans 17 amino acids. Germline values: CDR1 SGHVS, CDR2 FQNEAQ. Deletions cut 5 bases from V and 1 base from J, with 21 bases between. The CDR3 sequence: CASSQTSGGRLSYEQYV. The CDR3 bases are TGTGCCAGCAGCCAGACCTCGGGGGGCCGTCTATCCTACGAGCAGTACGTC.

The chain employs TRBV5-6 and TRBJ1-6; D unclear. Trimming removed 10 bases from V and 8 bases from J, with 10 bases in between. The CDR3 length is 11 residues. Germline V lookup: CDR1 SGHDT, CDR2 YYEEEE. CDR3 loop: CASYRYSPLHF. CDR3 nucleotides: TGTGCCTCCTACCGTTATTCACCCCTCCACTTT.

V usage is TRBV7-9 and J usage is TRBJ1-2, with a tentative D call TRBD1 (5 bases). With 5 bases removed from V and 7 bases from J, the gap between germline ends came to 20 bases. CDR1 is SEHNR, CDR2 FQNEAQ, per germline (reference sequence). The CDR3 consists of 15 residues. DNA for the CDR3: TGTGCCAGCAGCGCCATGGGGGAGGAGAGACGTGGCTACACCTTC. Translating it yields CASSAMGEERRGYTF.

The chain joins TRBV30 to TRBJ1-3, with D unresolved. V was pared by 3 bases and J by 0 bases, with 3 bases between. Looked up from germline, CDR1 is GTSNPN and CDR2 is SVGIG (reference sequence). The CDR3 has 12 residues. CDR3 sequence: CAWSNSGNTIYF. The CDR3 DNA reads as TGTGCCTGGAGCAACTCTGGAAACACCATATATTTT.